Detailed here is one T cell receptor beta chain. The antigen is unknown. This entry comes from a study of T cell responses to AZD1222 COVID-19 vaccine. Sequencing was performed with immunoSEQ multiplex PCR; in TCRdb, only in-frame clones are kept and a portion is missing. The sample yields around 58,000 clones, more than 80% seen once. Trimming removed 1 base from V and 2 bases from J, with 12 bases in between. The CDR3 is made up of 16 amino acids. The germline V gene encodes CDR1 SEHNR and CDR2 FQNEAQ (reference sequence). Study-level points and caveats: The repertoires were collected only after the peak T cell response. At study baseline, merely several AZD1222 recipients were seropositive.

This receptor was obtained from an adult who received the AZD1222 COVID-19 vaccine. The chain couples TRBV7-9 to TRBJ2-1; D possibly matches TRBD1 or TRBD2 (5 bases each). Sequenced material: peripheral blood, taken 28 days after the second AZD1222 dose. The CDR3 DNA sequence: TGTGCCAGCAGCTTAGGATCCGGGACGACCTACAATGAGCAGTTCTTC. This codes for CASSLGSGTTYNEQFF.